These T cell receptor beta chains were read from a single sample in a study of regulatory T cells in long-lasting Graves disease. TCRdb passed the multiplex PCR reads through MiXCR, listing each CDR3 protein once. Among 350,000 to 450,000 distinct CDR3 sequences listed, around 21% were seen once. Sequences were derived from peripheral blood mononuclear cells (PBMCs), sampled when the disease was refractory, from a patient treated with antithyroid drugs. The receptors were gathered from a female donor with Graves disease. The CDR3 runs from the conserved cysteine through the conserved F or W. The order of the fields is V gene, D gene, clone size, J gene, CDR3 protein, CDR3 DNA. A D gene is named only where the DNA matches it firmly. Clone size is stated in some rows and not others, as once, few, many or a class when expanded.

>TRBV5-5|-|few|TRBJ1-1
CASSFEQGGWTEAFF
TGTGCCAGCAGCTTTGAGCAGGGCGGATGGACTGAAGCTTTCTTT
>TRBV12-3/TRBV12-4|TRBD1|many|TRBJ2-7
CASSLRGQGVGFQYF
TGTGCCAGCAGTTTAAGGGGACAGGGGGTTGGTTTCCAGTACTTC
>TRBV4-1|-|few|TRBJ1-1
CASSQERMVRTEAFF
TGCGCCAGCAGCCAAGAAAGAATGGTGAGGACTGAAGCTTTCTTT
>TRBV9|TRBD1|-|TRBJ2-5
CASSAQGAKETQYF
TGTGCCAGCAGTGCGCAGGGGGCTAAAGAGACCCAGTACTTC
>TRBV6-5|TRBD1|many|TRBJ2-5
CASSYGQGAGETQYF
TGTGCCAGCAGTTACGGACAGGGGGCAGGAGAGACCCAGTACTTC
>TRBV5-1|-|-|TRBJ1-1
CASSLEGENTEAFF
TGCGCCAGCAGCTTGGAAGGTGAGAACACTGAAGCTTTCTTT
>TRBV20-1|-|many|TRBJ1-2
CSAPSLDGYTF
TGCAGTGCCCCTAGTTTGGATGGCTACACCTTC
>TRBV20-1|-|many|TRBJ2-5
CSARARSRETQYF
TGCAGTGCTAGAGCCCGCTCGCGGGAGACCCAGTACTTC
>TRBV2|-|few|TRBJ2-3
CASSEQMVGGDTQYF
TGTGCCAGCAGTGAACAGATGGTGGGCGGAGATACGCAGTATTTT
>TRBV3-1|TRBD1|many|TRBJ2-7
CASSQEDGSTGQGTTYEQYF
TGTGCCAGCAGCCAAGAGGATGGGTCTACGGGACAGGGGACTACCTACGAGCAGTACTTC
>TRBV20-1|-|few|TRBJ1-5
CSATAVNQPQHF
TGCAGTGCCACGGCCGTTAATCAGCCCCAGCATTTT
>TRBV12-3/TRBV12-4|-|many|TRBJ2-6
CASSPDTLKAF
TGTGCCAGCAGCCCCGACACCCTCAAGGCTTTC
>TRBV24-1|-|many|TRBJ1-1
CATSPGHNTEAFF
TGTGCCACCAGCCCGGGACATAACACTGAAGCTTTCTTT
>TRBV6-1|-|many|TRBJ2-7
CASALTTHEQYF
TGTGCCAGCGCCCTGACGACCCACGAGCAGTACTTC
>TRBV3-1|-|-|TRBJ2-7
CASSQWQRYEQYF
TGTGCCAGCAGCCAGTGGCAGAGATACGAGCAGTACTTC
>TRBV6-2/TRBV6-3|-|many|TRBJ1-1
CASSYGAEMNTEAFF
TGTGCCAGCAGTTACGGAGCCGAAATGAACACTGAAGCTTTCTTT
>TRBV28|-|few|TRBJ2-2
CASSYGQITTGELFF
TGTGCCAGCAGTTATGGACAGATAACCACCGGGGAGCTGTTTTTT